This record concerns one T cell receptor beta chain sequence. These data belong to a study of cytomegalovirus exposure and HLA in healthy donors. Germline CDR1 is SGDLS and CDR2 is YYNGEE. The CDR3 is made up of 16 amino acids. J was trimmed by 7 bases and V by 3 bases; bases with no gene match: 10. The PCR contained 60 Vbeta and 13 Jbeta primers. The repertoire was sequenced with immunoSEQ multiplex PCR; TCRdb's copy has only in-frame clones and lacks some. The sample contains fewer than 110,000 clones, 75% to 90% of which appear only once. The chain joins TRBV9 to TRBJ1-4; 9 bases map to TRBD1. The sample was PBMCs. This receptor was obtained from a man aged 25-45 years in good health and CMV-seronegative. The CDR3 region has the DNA TGTGCCAGCAGCGCCGGGACAGGGTCTGTTGGTGAAAAACTGTTTTTT. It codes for CASSAGTGSVGEKLFF.